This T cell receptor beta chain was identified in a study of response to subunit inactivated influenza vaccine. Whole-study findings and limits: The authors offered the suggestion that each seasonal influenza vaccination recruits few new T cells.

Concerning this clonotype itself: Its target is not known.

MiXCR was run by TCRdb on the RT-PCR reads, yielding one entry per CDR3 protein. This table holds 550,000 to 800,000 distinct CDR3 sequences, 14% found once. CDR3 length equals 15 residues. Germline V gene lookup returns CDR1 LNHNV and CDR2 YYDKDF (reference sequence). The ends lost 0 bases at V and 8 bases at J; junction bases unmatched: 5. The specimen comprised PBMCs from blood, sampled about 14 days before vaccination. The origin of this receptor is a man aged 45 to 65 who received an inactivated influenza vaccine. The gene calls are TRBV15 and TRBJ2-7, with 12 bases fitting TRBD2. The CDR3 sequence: CATSRDPSGRAKQYF. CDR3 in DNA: TGTGCCACCAGCAGAGACCCTAGCGGGAGGGCCAAGCAGTACTTC.